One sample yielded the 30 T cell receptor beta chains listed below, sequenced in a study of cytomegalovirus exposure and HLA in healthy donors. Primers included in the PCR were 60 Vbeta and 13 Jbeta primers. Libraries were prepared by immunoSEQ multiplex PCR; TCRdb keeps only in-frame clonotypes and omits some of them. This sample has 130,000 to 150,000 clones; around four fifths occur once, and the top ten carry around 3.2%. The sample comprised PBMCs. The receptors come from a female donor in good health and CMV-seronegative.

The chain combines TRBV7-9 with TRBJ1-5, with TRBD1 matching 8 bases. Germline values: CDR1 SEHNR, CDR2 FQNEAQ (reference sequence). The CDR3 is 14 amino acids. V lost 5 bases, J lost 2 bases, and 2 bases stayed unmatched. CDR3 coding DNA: TGTGCCAGCAGCCCAGGGGGCGGCAATCAGCCCCAGCATTTT. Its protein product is CASSPGGGNQPQHF.

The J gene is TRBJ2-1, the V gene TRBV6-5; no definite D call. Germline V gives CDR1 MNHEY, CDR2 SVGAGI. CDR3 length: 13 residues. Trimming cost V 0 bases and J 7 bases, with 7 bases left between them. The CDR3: CASSYSPRNEQFF. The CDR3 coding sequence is TGTGCCAGCAGTTACTCCCCGAGGAATGAGCAGTTCTTC.

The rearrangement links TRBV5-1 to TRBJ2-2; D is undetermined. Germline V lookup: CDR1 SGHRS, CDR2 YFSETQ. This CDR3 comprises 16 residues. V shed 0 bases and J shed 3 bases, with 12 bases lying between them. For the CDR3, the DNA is TGCGCCAGCAGCTTGGAGCCAGGCCCCCACACCGGGGAGCTGTTTTTT. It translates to CASSLEPGPHTGELFF.

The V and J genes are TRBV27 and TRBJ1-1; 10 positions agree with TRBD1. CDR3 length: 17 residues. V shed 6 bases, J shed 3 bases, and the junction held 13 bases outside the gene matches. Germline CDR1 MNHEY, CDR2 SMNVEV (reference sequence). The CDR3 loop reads CASRPMGTGVRDTEAFF. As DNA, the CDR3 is TGTGCCAGCAGACCAATGGGGACAGGGGTCCGGGACACTGAAGCTTTCTTT.

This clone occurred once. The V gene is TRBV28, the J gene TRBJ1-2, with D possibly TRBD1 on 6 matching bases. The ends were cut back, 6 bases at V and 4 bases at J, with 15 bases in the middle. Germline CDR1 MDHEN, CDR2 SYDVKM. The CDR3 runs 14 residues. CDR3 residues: CASRETGLSYGYTF. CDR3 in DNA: TGTGCCAGCAGAGAAACAGGGTTGAGCTATGGCTACACCTTC.

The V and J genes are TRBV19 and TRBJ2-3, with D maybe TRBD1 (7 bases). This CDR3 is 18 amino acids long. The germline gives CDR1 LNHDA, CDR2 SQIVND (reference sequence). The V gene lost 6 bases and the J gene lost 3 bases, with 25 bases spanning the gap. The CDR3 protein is CASSRYYSRTGGTDTQYF. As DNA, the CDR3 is TGTGCCAGTAGCCGTTATTACTCAAGGACAGGAGGGACAGATACGCAGTATTTT.

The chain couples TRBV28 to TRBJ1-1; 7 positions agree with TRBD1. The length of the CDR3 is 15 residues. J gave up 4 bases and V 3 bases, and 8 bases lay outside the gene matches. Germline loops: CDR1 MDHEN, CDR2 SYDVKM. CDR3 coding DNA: TGTGCCAGCAGTTTCATGGCAGGGGGAAGCACTGAAGCTTTCTTT. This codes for CASSFMAGGSTEAFF.

This CDR3 is CATSRDIGGRGNEKLFF. CDR3 in DNA: TGTGCCACCAGCAGAGATATAGGGGGCCGAGGTAATGAAAAACTGTTTTTT. This sequence joins TRBV15 and TRBJ1-4, with 7 bases aligning to TRBD1. Trimming at V came to 0 bases and at J to 4 bases, leaving 8 bases not matched to a gene. The germline V gene encodes CDR1 LNHNV and CDR2 YYDKDF (reference sequence). The CDR3 is 17 residues long.

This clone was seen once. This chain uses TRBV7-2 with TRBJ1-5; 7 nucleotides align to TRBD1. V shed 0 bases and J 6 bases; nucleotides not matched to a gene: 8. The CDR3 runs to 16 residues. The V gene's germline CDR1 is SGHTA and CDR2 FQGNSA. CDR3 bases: TGTGCCAGCAGCTTAGCGCCTAGGCAGGGGGGTCAGCCCCAGCATTTT. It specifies CASSLAPRQGGQPQHF.

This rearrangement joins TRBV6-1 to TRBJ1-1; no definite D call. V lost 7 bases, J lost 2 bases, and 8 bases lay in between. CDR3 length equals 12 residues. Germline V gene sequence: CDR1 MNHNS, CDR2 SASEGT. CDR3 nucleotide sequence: TGTGCCAGCACGCGGGGAAACACTGAAGCTTTCTTT. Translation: CASTRGNTEAFF.

The CDR3 DNA follows: TGCGCCAGCAGCTTTAGCGGGATGGGCAATGAGCAGTTCTTC. This sequence encodes CASSFSGMGNEQFF. This chain joins TRBV5-1 and TRBJ2-1; 8 nucleotides agree with TRBD2. This CDR3 has 14 residues. V was pared by 2 bases and J by 6 bases, with 4 bases of the junction left unmatched. Per the germline V gene, CDR1 is SGHRS and CDR2 is YFSETQ.

Here the CDR3 reads CASSGLATNGELFF. The CDR3 DNA sequence: TGTGCCAGCAGCGGACTAGCGACTAACGGGGAGCTGTTTTTT. V is TRBV2 and J is TRBJ2-2; TRBD2 aligns across 9 bases. CDR3 length equals 14 residues. V shed 6 bases, J shed 7 bases, and the junction held 6 bases outside the gene matches. Per the germline V gene, CDR1 is SNHLY and CDR2 is FYNNEI.

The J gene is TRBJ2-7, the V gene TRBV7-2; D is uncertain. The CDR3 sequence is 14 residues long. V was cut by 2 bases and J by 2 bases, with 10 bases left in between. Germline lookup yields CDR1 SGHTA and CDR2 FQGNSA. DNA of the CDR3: TGTGCCAGCAGCTTATTGGGCCGGCCCTACGAGCAGTACTTC. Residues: CASSLLGRPYEQYF.

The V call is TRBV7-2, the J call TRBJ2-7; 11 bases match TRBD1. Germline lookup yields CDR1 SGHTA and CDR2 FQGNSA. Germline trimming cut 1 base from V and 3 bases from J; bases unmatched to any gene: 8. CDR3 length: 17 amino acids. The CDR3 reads CASSLVGGGTGGYEQYF. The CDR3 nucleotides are TGTGCCAGCAGCTTAGTTGGGGGGGGGACAGGGGGCTACGAGCAGTACTTC.

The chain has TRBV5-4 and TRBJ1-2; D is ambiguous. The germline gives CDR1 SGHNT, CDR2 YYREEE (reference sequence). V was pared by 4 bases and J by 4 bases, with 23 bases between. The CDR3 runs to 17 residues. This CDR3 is CASSHRLQTFAGYGYTF. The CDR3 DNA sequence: TGTGCCAGCAGCCACCGGCTGCAAACGTTTGCGGGCTATGGCTACACCTTC.

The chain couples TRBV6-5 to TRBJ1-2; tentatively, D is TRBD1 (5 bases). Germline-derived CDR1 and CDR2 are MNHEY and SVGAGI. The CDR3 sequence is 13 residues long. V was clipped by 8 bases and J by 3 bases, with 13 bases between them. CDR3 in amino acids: CASRTRGYYGYTF. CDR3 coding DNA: TGTGCCAGCCGAACCCGGGGGTACTATGGCTACACCTTC.

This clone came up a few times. The CDR3 bases are TGTGCCTGGAGTGCAGGGGGCGTGGGTCCTGAAGCTTTCTTT. Translation: CAWSAGGVGPEAFF. V gene TRBV30 combines with J gene TRBJ1-1; 8 positions match TRBD1. The CDR3 has 14 amino acids. V lost 1 base to trimming and J lost 6 bases; unmatched junction nucleotides: 7. Germline V gene data show CDR1 as GTSNPN and CDR2 as SVGIG (reference sequence).

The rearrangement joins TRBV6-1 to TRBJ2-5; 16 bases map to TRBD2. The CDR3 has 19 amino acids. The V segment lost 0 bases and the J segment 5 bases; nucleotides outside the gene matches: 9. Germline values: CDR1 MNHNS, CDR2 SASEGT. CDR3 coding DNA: TGTGCCAGCAGTGAAGCGGGACTAGCGGGAGGGCCCTTCATGGAGACCCAGTACTTC. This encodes CASSEAGLAGGPFMETQYF.

CDR3 region: CASSGVGADGYEQYF. In DNA, the CDR3 is TGTGCCAGCAGTGGAGTGGGGGCGGATGGCTACGAGCAGTACTTC. The chain carries TRBV6-4 and TRBJ2-7, with a tentative D call TRBD1 (6 bases). This CDR3 is built from 15 residues. The ends were cut back, 4 bases at V and 3 bases at J, with 16 bases in the middle. CDR1 and CDR2 from the germline V gene are MRHNA and SNTAGT.

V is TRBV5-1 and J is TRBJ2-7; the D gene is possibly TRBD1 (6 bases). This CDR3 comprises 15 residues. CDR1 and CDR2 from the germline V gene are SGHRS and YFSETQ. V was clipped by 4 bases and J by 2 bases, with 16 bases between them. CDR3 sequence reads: CASSPQGFRPYEQYF. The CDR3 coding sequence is TGCGCCAGCAGCCCCCAGGGGTTTCGACCCTACGAGCAGTACTTC.

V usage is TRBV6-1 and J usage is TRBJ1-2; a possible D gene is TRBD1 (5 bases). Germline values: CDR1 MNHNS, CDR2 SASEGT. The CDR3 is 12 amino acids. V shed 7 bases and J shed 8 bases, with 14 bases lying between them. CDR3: CASISGMEGYTF. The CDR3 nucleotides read TGTGCCAGCATTTCAGGGATGGAGGGCTACACCTTC.

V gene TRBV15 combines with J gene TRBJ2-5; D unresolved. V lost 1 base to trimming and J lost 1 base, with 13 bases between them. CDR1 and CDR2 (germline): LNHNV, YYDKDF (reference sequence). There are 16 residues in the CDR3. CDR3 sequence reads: CATSRGPSPGQETQYF. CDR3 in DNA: TGTGCCACCAGCAGAGGGCCATCCCCTGGCCAAGAGACCCAGTACTTC.

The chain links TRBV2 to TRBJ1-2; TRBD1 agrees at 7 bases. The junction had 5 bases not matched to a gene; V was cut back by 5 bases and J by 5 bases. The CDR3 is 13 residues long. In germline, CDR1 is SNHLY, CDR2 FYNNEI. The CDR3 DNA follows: TGTGCCAGCAGTAAGGGGGCTGAATATGGCTACACCTTC. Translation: CASSKGAEYGYTF.

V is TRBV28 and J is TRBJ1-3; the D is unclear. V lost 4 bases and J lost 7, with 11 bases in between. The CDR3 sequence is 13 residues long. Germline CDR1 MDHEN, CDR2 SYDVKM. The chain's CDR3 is CASSWVRENTIYF. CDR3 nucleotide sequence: TGTGCCAGCAGTTGGGTTAGGGAGAACACCATATATTTT.

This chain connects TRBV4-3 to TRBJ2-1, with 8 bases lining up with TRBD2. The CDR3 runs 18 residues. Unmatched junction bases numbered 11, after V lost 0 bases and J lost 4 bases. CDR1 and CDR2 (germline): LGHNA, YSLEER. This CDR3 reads CASSQDSAGGAGYNEQFF. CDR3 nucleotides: TGCGCCAGCAGCCAAGATTCGGCCGGGGGGGCTGGTTACAATGAGCAGTTCTTC.

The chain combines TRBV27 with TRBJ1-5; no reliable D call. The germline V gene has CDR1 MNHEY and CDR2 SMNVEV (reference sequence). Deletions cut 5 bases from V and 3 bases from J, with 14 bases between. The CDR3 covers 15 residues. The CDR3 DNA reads TGTGCCAGCAGTCCGAATGCGCAATTCAATCAGCCCCAGCATTTT. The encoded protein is CASSPNAQFNQPQHF.

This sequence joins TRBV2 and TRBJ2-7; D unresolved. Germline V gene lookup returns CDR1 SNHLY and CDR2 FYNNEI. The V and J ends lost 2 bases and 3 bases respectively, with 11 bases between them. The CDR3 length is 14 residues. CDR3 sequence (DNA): TGTGCCAGCAGTGAACAGGTCCGCAGCTACGAGCAGTACTTC. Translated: CASSEQVRSYEQYF. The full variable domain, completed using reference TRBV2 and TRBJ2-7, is EPEVTQTPSHQVTQMGQEVILRCVPISNHLYFYWYRQILGQKVEFLVSFYNNEISEKSEIFDDQFSVERPDGSNFTLKIRSTKLEDSAMYFCASSEQVRSYEQYFGPGTRLTVT.

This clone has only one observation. CDR3 in DNA: TGTGCCTGCCAGACCTACAGGGGCTCTGGAAACACCATATATTTT. Protein product: CACQTYRGSGNTIYF. The chain joins TRBV30 to TRBJ1-3; 7 positions agree with TRBD1. The CDR3 covers 15 residues. Trimming cost V 6 bases and J 0 bases; bases outside gene matches: 8. Per the germline V gene, CDR1 is GTSNPN and CDR2 is SVGIG (reference sequence).

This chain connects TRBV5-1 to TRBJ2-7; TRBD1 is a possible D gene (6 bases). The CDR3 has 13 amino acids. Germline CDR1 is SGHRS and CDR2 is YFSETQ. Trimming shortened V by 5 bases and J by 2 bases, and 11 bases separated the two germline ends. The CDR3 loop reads CASSATGTYEQYF. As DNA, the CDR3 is TGCGCCAGCAGTGCTACAGGGACCTACGAGCAGTACTTC.

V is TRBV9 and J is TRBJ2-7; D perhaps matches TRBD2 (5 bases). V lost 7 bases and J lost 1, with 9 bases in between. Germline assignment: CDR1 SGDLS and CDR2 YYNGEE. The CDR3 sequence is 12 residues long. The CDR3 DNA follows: TGTGCCAGCGGTACGGGATCCTACGAGCAGTACTTC. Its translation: CASGTGSYEQYF. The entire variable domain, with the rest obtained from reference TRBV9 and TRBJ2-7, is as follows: DSGVTQTPKHLITATGQRVTLRCSPRSGDLSVYWYQQSLDQGLQFLIQYYNGEERAKGNILERFSAQQFPDLHSELNLSSLELGDSALYFCASGTGSYEQYFGPGTRLTVT.